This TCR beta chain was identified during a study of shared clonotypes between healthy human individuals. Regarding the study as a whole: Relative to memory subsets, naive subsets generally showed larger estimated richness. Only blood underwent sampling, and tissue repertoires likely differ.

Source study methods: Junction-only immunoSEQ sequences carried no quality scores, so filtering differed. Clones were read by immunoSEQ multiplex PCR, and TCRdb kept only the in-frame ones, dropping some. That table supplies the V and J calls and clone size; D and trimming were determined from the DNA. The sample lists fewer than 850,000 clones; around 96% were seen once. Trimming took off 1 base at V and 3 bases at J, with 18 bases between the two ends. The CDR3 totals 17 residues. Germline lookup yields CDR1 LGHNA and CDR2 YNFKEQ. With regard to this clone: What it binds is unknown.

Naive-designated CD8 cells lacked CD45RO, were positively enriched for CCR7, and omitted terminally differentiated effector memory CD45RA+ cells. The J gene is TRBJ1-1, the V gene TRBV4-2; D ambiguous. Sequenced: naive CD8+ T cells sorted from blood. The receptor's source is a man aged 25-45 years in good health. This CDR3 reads CASSQGRQIGVDTEAFF. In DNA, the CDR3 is TGTGCCAGCAGCCAAGGGAGACAAATTGGGGTAGACACTGAAGCTTTCTTT.